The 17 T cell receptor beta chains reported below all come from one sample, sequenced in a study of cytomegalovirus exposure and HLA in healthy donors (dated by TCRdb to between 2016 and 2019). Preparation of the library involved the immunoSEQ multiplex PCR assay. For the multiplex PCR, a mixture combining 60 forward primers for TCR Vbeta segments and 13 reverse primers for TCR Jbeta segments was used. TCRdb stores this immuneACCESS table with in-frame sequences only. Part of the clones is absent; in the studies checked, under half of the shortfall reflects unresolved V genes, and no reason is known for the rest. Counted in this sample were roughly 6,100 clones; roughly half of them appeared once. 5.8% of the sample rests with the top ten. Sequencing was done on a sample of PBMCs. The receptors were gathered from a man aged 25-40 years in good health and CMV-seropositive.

This CDR3 is CSVPIGNEQFF. The CDR3 region has the DNA TGCAGCGTACCCATCGGGAATGAGCAGTTCTTC. The rearrangement joins TRBV29-1 to TRBJ2-1; D unresolved. Per the germline V gene, CDR1 is SQVTM and CDR2 is ANQGSEA. The CDR3 sequence is 11 residues long. The V end lost 6 bases, the J end lost 7 bases, and 10 bases lay between the germline ends.

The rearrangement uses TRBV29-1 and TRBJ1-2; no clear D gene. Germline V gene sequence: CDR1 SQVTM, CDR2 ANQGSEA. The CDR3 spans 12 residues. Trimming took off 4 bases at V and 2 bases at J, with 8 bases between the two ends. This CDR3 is CSVVAGNYGYTF. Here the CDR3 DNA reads TGCAGCGTTGTAGCCGGGAACTATGGCTACACCTTC.

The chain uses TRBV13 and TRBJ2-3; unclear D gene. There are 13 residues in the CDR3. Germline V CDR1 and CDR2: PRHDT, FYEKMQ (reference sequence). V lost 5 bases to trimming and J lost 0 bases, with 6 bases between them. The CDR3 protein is CASSPSSTDTQYF. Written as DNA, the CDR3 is TGTGCCAGCAGCCCCTCTAGCACAGATACGCAGTATTTT.

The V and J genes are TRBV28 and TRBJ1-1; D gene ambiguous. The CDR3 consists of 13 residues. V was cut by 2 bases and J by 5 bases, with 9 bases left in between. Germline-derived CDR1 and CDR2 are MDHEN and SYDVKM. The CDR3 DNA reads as TGTGCCAGCAGTTTAGCGACACGAACTGAAGCTTTCTTT. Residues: CASSLATRTEAFF.

CDR3 in amino acids: CASSARTGNTEAFF. As DNA, the CDR3 is TGTGCCAGCAGCGCAAGAACAGGGAACACTGAAGCTTTCTTT. This sequence joins TRBV9 and TRBJ1-1; weak D call: TRBD1 (5 bases). The V end was cut by 3 bases, the J end by 1 base, with 10 bases between. The CDR3 length is 14 residues. Per germline, CDR1 SGDLS and CDR2 YYNGEE.

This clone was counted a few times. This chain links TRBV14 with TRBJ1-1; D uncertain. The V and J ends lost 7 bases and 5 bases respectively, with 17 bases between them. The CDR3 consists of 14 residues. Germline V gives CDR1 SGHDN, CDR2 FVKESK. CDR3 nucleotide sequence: TGTGCCAGCACCAGACCCGCGGGAGGAACTGAAGCTTTCTTT. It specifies CASTRPAGGTEAFF.

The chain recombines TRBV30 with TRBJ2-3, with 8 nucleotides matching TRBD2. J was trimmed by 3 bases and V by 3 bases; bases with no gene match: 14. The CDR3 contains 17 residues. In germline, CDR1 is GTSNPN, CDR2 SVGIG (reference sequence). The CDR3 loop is CAWRRGSPGGRTDTQYF. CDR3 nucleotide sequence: TGTGCCTGGAGGAGAGGGTCTCCGGGGGGGCGAACAGATACGCAGTATTTT.

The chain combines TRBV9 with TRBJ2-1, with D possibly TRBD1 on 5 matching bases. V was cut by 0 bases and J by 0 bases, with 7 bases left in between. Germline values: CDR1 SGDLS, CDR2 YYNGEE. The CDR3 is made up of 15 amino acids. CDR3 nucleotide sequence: TGTGCCAGCAGCGTAGTTCAGGGCTCCTACAATGAGCAGTTCTTC. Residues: CASSVVQGSYNEQFF.

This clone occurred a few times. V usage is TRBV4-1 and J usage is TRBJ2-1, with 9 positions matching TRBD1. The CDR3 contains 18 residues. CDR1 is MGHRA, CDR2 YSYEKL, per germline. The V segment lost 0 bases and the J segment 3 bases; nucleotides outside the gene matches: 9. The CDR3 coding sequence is TGCGCCAGCAGCCAAGATATAGGCGGGACAGGGTTCTACAATGAGCAGTTCTTC. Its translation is CASSQDIGGTGFYNEQFF.

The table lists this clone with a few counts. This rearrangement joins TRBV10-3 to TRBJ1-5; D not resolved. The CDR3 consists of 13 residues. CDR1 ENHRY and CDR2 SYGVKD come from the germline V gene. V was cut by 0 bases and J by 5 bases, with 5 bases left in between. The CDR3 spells CAISESNYQPQHF. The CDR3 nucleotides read TGTGCCATCAGTGAGTCAAACTATCAGCCCCAGCATTTT.

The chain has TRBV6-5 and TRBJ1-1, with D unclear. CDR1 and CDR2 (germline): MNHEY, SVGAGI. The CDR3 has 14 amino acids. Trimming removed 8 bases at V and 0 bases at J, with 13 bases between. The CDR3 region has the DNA TGTGCCAGCCAAAGCGGGCTAATGAACACTGAAGCTTTCTTT. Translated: CASQSGLMNTEAFF.

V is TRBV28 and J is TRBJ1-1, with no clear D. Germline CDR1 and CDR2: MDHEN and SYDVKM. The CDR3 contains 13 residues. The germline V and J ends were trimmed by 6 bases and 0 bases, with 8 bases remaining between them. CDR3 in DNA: TGTGCCAGCAGGCGCACAGTGAACACTGAAGCTTTCTTT. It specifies CASRRTVNTEAFF.

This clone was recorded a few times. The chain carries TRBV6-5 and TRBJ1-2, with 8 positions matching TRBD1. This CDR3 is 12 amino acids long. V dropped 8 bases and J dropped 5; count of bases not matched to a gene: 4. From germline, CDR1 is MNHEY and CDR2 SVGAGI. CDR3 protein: CASLDRGYGYTF. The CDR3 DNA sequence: TGTGCCAGCCTTGACAGGGGATATGGCTACACCTTC.

DNA of the CDR3: TGTGCCAGTTCCGGGGGAATTGTACAAGAGACCCAGTACTTC. Protein product: CASSGGIVQETQYF. The rearrangement links TRBV6-7 to TRBJ2-5; D possibly corresponds to TRBD2 (6 bases). Being an ORF, TRBV6-7 has a function that is uncertain. The ends were cut back, 9 bases at V and 2 bases at J, with 16 bases in the middle. This CDR3 contains 14 residues.

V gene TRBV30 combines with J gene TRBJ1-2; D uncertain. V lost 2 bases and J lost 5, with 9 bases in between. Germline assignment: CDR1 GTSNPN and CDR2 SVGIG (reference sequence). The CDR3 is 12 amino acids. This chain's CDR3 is CAWSHSQYGYTF. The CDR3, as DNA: TGTGCCTGGAGTCATAGCCAATATGGCTACACCTTC.

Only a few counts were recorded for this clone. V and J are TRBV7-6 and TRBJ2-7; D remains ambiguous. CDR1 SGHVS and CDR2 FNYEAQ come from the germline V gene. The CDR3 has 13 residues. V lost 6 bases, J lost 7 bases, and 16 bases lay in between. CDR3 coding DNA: TGTGCCAGCAGTCCACATCGAAAGAGGGAGCAGTACTTC. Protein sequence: CASSPHRKREQYF.

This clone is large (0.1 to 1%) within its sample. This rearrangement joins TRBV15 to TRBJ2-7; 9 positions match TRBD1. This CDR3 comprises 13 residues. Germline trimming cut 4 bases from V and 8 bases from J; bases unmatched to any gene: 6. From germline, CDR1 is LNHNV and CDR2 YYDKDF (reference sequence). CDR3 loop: CATSTGQGFKQYF. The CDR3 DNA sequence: TGTGCCACCAGCACGGGACAGGGATTCAAGCAGTACTTC.